These 15 T cell receptor beta chains were sequenced from one sample in a study of shared clonotypes between healthy human individuals. Libraries were prepared by immunoSEQ multiplex PCR; TCRdb keeps only in-frame clonotypes and omits some of them. Here the sample spans 950,000 to 1,100,000 clones, approximately 72% being singletons. Sequencing used memory CD4+ T cells sorted from blood. Subset given: CD45RA-negative fraction. The receptor source for this set is a young man in good health.

The rearrangement joins TRBV27 to TRBJ2-1; D unclear. The length of the CDR3 is 11 residues. CDR1 and CDR2 (germline): MNHEY, SMNVEV (reference sequence). V was shortened by 3 bases and J by 9 bases, with 6 bases between the two germline ends. The CDR3 loop is CASSFLGEQFF. The CDR3 DNA reads TGTGCCAGCAGTTTCCTTGGTGAGCAGTTCTTC.

This chain uses TRBV7-3 with TRBJ2-5; D unresolved. Trimming cost V 2 bases and J 4 bases, with 8 bases left between them. CDR1 is SGHTA and CDR2 is FQGTGA in the germline V gene. The CDR3 runs to 13 residues. In DNA form, the CDR3 reads TGTGCCAGCAGCTTAGAGAGAGGAGAGACCCAGTACTTC. Protein: CASSLERGETQYF.

V usage is TRBV18 and J usage is TRBJ2-5; D gene unclear. The CDR3 covers 12 residues. The V gene lost 8 bases and the J gene lost 5 bases, with 12 bases spanning the gap. The germline V gene encodes CDR1 KGHSH and CDR2 LQKENI. CDR3 DNA: TGTGCCAGCGGGATCGCAAGTGAGACCCAGTACTTC. It encodes CASGIASETQYF.

The rearrangement uses TRBV7-2 and TRBJ2-1; D could derive from TRBD1 or TRBD2 (5 bases each). This CDR3 region has 14 residues. Germline assignment: CDR1 SGHTA and CDR2 FQGNSA. The germline V and J ends were trimmed by 4 bases and 9 bases, with 16 bases remaining between them. The CDR3 region has the DNA TGTGCCAGCAGCTCCCGGGACGGTTTGAGTGAGCAGTTCTTC. Translated, it gives CASSSRDGLSEQFF.

In this sample, this clone turned up once. V usage is TRBV6-6 and J usage is TRBJ2-7, with 8 bases lining up with TRBD1. Unmatched junction bases numbered 4, after V lost 8 bases and J lost 4 bases. The CDR3 is 12 residues long. The germline V gene encodes CDR1 MNHNY and CDR2 SVGAGI (reference sequence). The DNA of the CDR3 is TGTGCCAGCCGGGGACAGGATTACGAGCAGTACTTC. Protein sequence: CASRGQDYEQYF.

This chain connects TRBV5-1 to TRBJ2-7; no firm D call. V was pared by 1 base and J by 3 bases, with 11 bases between. The CDR3 is 14 residues long. CDR1 is SGHRS and CDR2 is YFSETQ in the germline V gene. This CDR3 reads CASSLRSGVYEQYF. The CDR3 DNA reads TGCGCCAGCAGCTTGCGAAGTGGGGTCTACGAGCAGTACTTC. The entire variable domain, with the rest obtained from reference TRBV5-1 and TRBJ2-7, is as follows: KAGVTQTPRYLIKTRGQQVTLSCSPISGHRSVSWYQQTPGQGLQFLFEYFSETQRNKGNFPGRFSGRQFSNSRSEMNVSTLELGDSALYLCASSLRSGVYEQYFGPGTRLTVT.

The J gene is TRBJ2-7, the V gene TRBV29-1, with D perhaps matching TRBD1 or TRBD2 (5 bases each). CDR1 SQVTM and CDR2 ANQGSEA come from the germline V gene. Trimming pared 6 bases from V and 4 bases from J, leaving 10 bases between. The CDR3 spans 11 residues. The CDR3 spells CSVAEGYEQYF. The CDR3, as DNA: TGCAGCGTAGCCGAGGGGTACGAGCAGTACTTC.

The chain couples TRBV6-6 to TRBJ1-2; tentative D call: TRBD1 (5 bases). There are 12 residues in the CDR3. Trimming cost V 6 bases and J 5 bases, with 10 bases left between them. Germline CDR1 is MNHNY and CDR2 is SVGAGI (reference sequence). In nucleotides, the CDR3 is TGTGCCAGCAGCGACGACAGTTATGGCTACACCTTC. It is translated as CASSDDSYGYTF.

This clone was recorded a few times. The V gene is TRBV18, the J gene TRBJ2-1; 9 nucleotides align to TRBD1. Unmatched junction bases numbered 13, after V lost 5 bases and J lost 8 bases. The CDR3 is 16 residues long. CDR1 and CDR2 (germline): KGHSH, LQKENI. In nucleotides, the CDR3 is TGTGCCAGCTCATCCTCCCGGGACAGGGCGGTCGATGAGCAGTTCTTC. It encodes CASSSSRDRAVDEQFF.

A single count supports this clone. The chain recombines TRBV9 with TRBJ2-1; D is possibly TRBD2 (6 bases). The germline V gene has CDR1 SGDLS and CDR2 YYNGEE. Trimming left V 1 base short and J 5 bases short, with 13 bases between. The CDR3 totals 15 residues. The CDR3 sequence is CASSVMGGFDNEQFF. Here the CDR3 DNA reads TGTGCCAGCAGCGTAATGGGGGGATTCGACAATGAGCAGTTCTTC.

This clone was seen more than once but under ten times. The V and J genes are TRBV7-2 and TRBJ2-2; the match to TRBD1 covers 7 bases. The germline V gene has CDR1 SGHTA and CDR2 FQGNSA. The CDR3 length is 15 residues. V trimming: 4 bases; J trimming: 5 bases; junction bases outside the gene matches: 7. CDR3 in amino acids: CASSSRQGNTGELFF. The CDR3 nucleotides read TGTGCCAGCAGCTCGCGACAGGGAAATACCGGGGAGCTGTTTTTT.

The chain is built from TRBV27 and TRBJ2-1; 7 nucleotides match TRBD2. J lost 0 bases, V lost 4 bases, and 6 bases had no gene match. The CDR3 consists of 16 residues. CDR1 and CDR2 from the germline V gene are MNHEY and SMNVEV (reference sequence). Written as DNA, the CDR3 is TGTGCCAGCAGTTCCCCCCGCGGGAGCTCCTACAATGAGCAGTTCTTC. Translating it yields CASSSPRGSSYNEQFF.

The J gene is TRBJ1-2, the V gene TRBV28; no definite D call. This CDR3 has 15 residues. The V and J ends lost 4 bases and 2 bases respectively, with 14 bases between them. CDR1 and CDR2 (germline): MDHEN, SYDVKM. The CDR3 DNA sequence: TGTGCCAGCAGTTCCACCCGAGACGCAAACTATGGCTACACCTTC. Amino acids: CASSSTRDANYGYTF.

The V gene is TRBV10-3, the J gene TRBJ2-3; 8 nucleotides agree with TRBD2. This CDR3 spans 15 amino acids. Losses at the gene ends were 6 bases for V and 1 base for J; bases not matched to a gene: 6. The germline V gene has CDR1 ENHRY and CDR2 SYGVKD. Here the CDR3 DNA reads TGTGCCATCAGCCAGGGGCGGGGGGGCACAGATACGCAGTATTTT. Residues: CAISQGRGGTDTQYF.

The gene calls are TRBV18 and TRBJ2-7; D unclear. The germline CDR1 and CDR2 sequences are KGHSH and LQKENI. The CDR3 loop spans 15 amino acids. The V gene lost 0 bases and the J gene lost 2 bases, with 11 bases spanning the gap. The CDR3 nucleotides read TGTGCCAGCTCACCACCGAACGGAGATACCTACGAGCAGTACTTC. It encodes CASSPPNGDTYEQYF.